This T cell receptor (beta chain) was found in a study of blood T cell repertoires in COVID-19. Study at large: Italy, Spain and the United States were the sources of the convalescent and acute COVID-19 samples. T cells, B-cell-depleted T cells, or PBMCs supplied cDNA or gDNA.

How the authors handled the data: Amplification with reference gene primers provided the estimates of nucleated cell counts. Sequencing was performed with immunoSEQ multiplex PCR; in TCRdb, only in-frame clones are kept and a portion is missing. The V and J calls and the clone size are those of that table, but D and trimming were determined from the DNA. Of about 32,000 clones in the sample, about 90% were seen once. CDR3 length: 17 amino acids. After removal of 0 bases from V and 8 bases from J, the junction contained 9 bases not matched to a gene. Per the germline V gene, CDR1 is KGHSH and CDR2 is LQKENI.

This sequence originates from a man aged 70-80 years with active or convalescent COVID-19. The sample comprised peripheral blood. The rearrangement uses TRBV18 and TRBJ2-1; TRBD2 aligns across 11 bases. The chain's CDR3 is CASSPPKFSGRAHEQFF. In nucleotides, the CDR3 is TGTGCCAGCTCACCACCGAAATTTAGCGGGAGGGCCCATGAGCAGTTCTTC.